This note documents a single T cell receptor beta chain sequence. Its antigen is currently unknown. Germline V CDR1 and CDR2: MDHEN, SYDVKM. V shed 3 bases and J shed 10 bases, with 19 bases lying between them. CDR3 length: 15 amino acids. The data were obtained in a study of T-cell reconstitution after alpha-beta-depleted transplantation in children. Preparation of the TCRbeta library involved a method that used unique molecular identifiers. TCRdb redid the calling of the PCR reads with MiXCR, one entry per CDR3 protein. The table records a few hundred thousand distinct CDR3 sequences, roughly 7.8% of them present only once. General study points: One year after transplant, T-cell counts and diversity came mostly from newly produced T cells. Reportedly, only several hundred clones from non-depleted graft cells drove alpha-beta T-cell counts at about two months.

V usage is TRBV28 and J usage is TRBJ1-5, with D possibly matching TRBD1 (5 bases). The material sequenced was peripheral blood, taken 360 days after TCRalphabeta/CD19-depleted stem cell transplant. The TCR sequence derives from a female patient aged 2-9 years who had a stem cell transplant for Fanconi anemia, so the T cells may come from the graft donor. CDR3 in amino acids: CASSFSGTASGPQHF. CDR3 DNA: TGTGCCAGCAGTTTCTCCGGGACCGCTTCTGGACCCCAGCATTTT.